The 24 T cell receptor beta chains given below trace back to one sample, sequenced in a study of shared clonotypes between healthy human individuals. Here immunoSEQ multiplex PCR was the method, and the copy in TCRdb shows in-frame clones only, minus some. Here the sample spans fewer than 3 million clones, about 90% being singletons. The material sequenced was naive CD4+ T cells from PBMCs. Stated subset: CD45RA+ positively selected. The receptors shown here come from a man between 18 and 29 years old in good health. Some clones in this sample may be carry-over from other donors' samples.

This chain connects TRBV7-9 to TRBJ1-5; 10 bases line up with TRBD1. Germline CDR1 SEHNR, CDR2 FQNEAQ (reference sequence). V dropped 5 bases and J dropped 4; count of bases not matched to a gene: 8. The CDR3 sequence is 16 residues long. The CDR3 sequence is CASSPTDRGGNQPQHF. For the CDR3, the DNA is TGTGCCAGCAGCCCGACGGACAGGGGGGGAAATCAGCCCCAGCATTTT.

This clone was observed a single time. Other nucleotide sequences from this sample produce the same CDR3. V usage is TRBV2 and J usage is TRBJ1-5; D may be TRBD1 (5 bases). Germline V gene sequence: CDR1 SNHLY, CDR2 FYNNEI. The V and J ends lost 2 bases and 0 bases respectively, with 8 bases between them. This CDR3 spans 15 amino acids. CDR3 loop: CASSESRASNQPQHF. As DNA, the CDR3 is TGTGCCAGCAGTGAATCCAGGGCTAGCAATCAGCCCCAGCATTTT.

The V gene is TRBV5-1, the J gene TRBJ2-5, with 10 nucleotides matching TRBD1. From germline, CDR1 is SGHRS and CDR2 YFSETQ. J gave up 5 bases and V 4 bases, and 5 bases lay outside the gene matches. The CDR3 totals 14 residues. The CDR3 loop reads CASSRTGGMETQYF. Written as DNA, the CDR3 is TGCGCCAGCAGCAGGACAGGGGGAATGGAGACCCAGTACTTC.

The chain joins TRBV28 to TRBJ1-1; 10 bases match TRBD1. CDR3 length: 14 amino acids. Unmatched junction bases numbered 8, after V lost 9 bases and J lost 4 bases. Germline CDR1 and CDR2: MDHEN and SYDVKM. Here the CDR3 DNA reads TGTGCCAGTGCCACGGGACAGGGGTCCACTGAAGCTTTCTTT. As protein: CASATGQGSTEAFF.

The chain is built from TRBV27 and TRBJ1-1; D is possibly TRBD1 (5 bases). Trimming took 2 bases from V and 3 from J, leaving 13 bases between them. The CDR3 sequence is 15 residues long. Per germline, CDR1 MNHEY and CDR2 SMNVEV (reference sequence). CDR3 sequence (DNA): TGTGCCAGCAGTTTAGGGGCAGGGTTGGACACTGAAGCTTTCTTT. Translation: CASSLGAGLDTEAFF.

This chain joins TRBV4-1 and TRBJ2-7; 12 bases line up with TRBD2. The CDR3 totals 17 residues. V was pared by 4 bases and J by 2 bases, with 9 bases of the junction left unmatched. Germline values: CDR1 MGHRA, CDR2 YSYEKL. CDR3 residues: CASSPIPGLAGTYEQYF. DNA for the CDR3: TGCGCCAGCAGCCCCATACCAGGACTAGCGGGAACCTACGAGCAGTACTTC.

Concerning this clone: At the DNA level, this CDR3 is encoded by other sequences in the same sample as well. V usage is TRBV18 and J usage is TRBJ2-2; perhaps TRBD2 as D (5 bases). The CDR3 spans 15 residues. Trimming shortened V by 0 bases and J by 2 bases, and 7 bases separated the two germline ends. Germline lookup yields CDR1 KGHSH and CDR2 LQKENI. The CDR3: CASSPPGVNTGELFF. The CDR3 nucleotides are TGTGCCAGCTCACCACCCGGGGTTAACACCGGGGAGCTGTTTTTT.

This clone was detected only once. The chain employs TRBV9 and TRBJ1-3, with D perhaps matching TRBD1 (5 bases). Trimming stripped 5 bases from V and 6 bases from J, with 15 bases between. The CDR3 sequence is 14 residues long. Germline V gene data show CDR1 as SGDLS and CDR2 as YYNGEE. CDR3 sequence reads: CASRGPGTENTIYF. In nucleotides, the CDR3 is TGTGCCAGCAGGGGACCGGGAACTGAAAACACCATATATTTT.

The rearrangement joins TRBV18 to TRBJ2-1, with 8 bases that match TRBD2. CDR3 length: 19 residues. The V and J ends lost 2 bases and 2 bases, in that order; junction bases with no gene match: 14. CDR1 is KGHSH and CDR2 is LQKENI in the germline V gene. Here the CDR3 DNA reads TGTGCCAGCTCACCAAATCTCCTGTCTAGCGGGCCCGCCTACAATGAGCAGTTCTTC. This translates into CASSPNLLSSGPAYNEQFF. The entire variable domain, with the rest obtained from reference TRBV18 and TRBJ2-1, is as follows: NAGVMQNPRHLVRRRGQEARLRCSPMKGHSHVYWYRQLPEEGLKFMVYLQKENIIDESGMPKERFSAEFPKEGPSILRIQQVVRGDSAAYFCASSPNLLSSGPAYNEQFFGPGTRLTVL.

The chain joins TRBV28 to TRBJ1-6, with unresolved D. The V gene lost 10 bases and the J gene lost 6 bases, with 25 bases spanning the gap. CDR3 length: 17 residues. Germline CDR1 and CDR2: MDHEN and SYDVKM. The CDR3 here is CATKSQRERGSNSPLHF. For the CDR3, the DNA is TGTGCCACCAAATCACAACGGGAGCGAGGTAGTAATTCACCCCTCCACTTT.

Written as DNA, the CDR3 is TGTGCCACCAGCAGAAGGCGGGGAGGGCCAGATGAGCAGTTCTTC. Residues: CATSRRRGGPDEQFF. The rearrangement joins TRBV15 to TRBJ2-1; 7 nucleotides match TRBD2. V lost 2 bases to trimming and J lost 8 bases; unmatched junction nucleotides: 9. The CDR3 runs to 15 residues. Per the germline V gene, CDR1 is LNHNV and CDR2 is YYDKDF (reference sequence). The variable domain in full, with the rest retrieved from reference TRBV15 and TRBJ2-1, is DAMVIQNPRYQVTQFGKPVTLSCSQTLNHNVMYWYQQKSSQAPKLLFHYYDKDFNNEADTPDNFQSRRPNTSFCFLDIRSPGLGDTAMYLCATSRRRGGPDEQFFGPGTRLTVL.

The V call is TRBV9, the J call TRBJ1-2, with 9 bases fitting TRBD1. The ends lost 4 bases at V and 5 bases at J; junction bases unmatched: 9. From germline, CDR1 is SGDLS and CDR2 YYNGEE. The CDR3 runs 15 residues. As DNA, the CDR3 is TGTGCCAGCAGCTCCCGGGACAGGGTGCGATATGGCTACACCTTC. Translation gives CASSSRDRVRYGYTF.

The genes are TRBV6-5 and TRBJ2-1; the D gene is possibly TRBD2 (6 bases). The V gene's germline CDR1 is MNHEY and CDR2 SVGAGI. V lost 0 bases and J 9 bases, leaving 12 bases between the germline ends. CDR3 length equals 14 residues. The CDR3 DNA is TGTGCCAGCAGTTACTCATCCCCCGGGGGTGAGCAGTTCTTC. It yields the protein CASSYSSPGGEQFF.

The V gene is TRBV10-3, the J gene TRBJ2-1, with D hard to call. CDR1 and CDR2 from the germline V gene are ENHRY and SYGVKD. This CDR3 has 16 amino acids. V gave up 1 base and J gave up 0 bases, with 10 bases separating them. The CDR3 DNA reads TGTGCCATCAGTGAGTTTCAGCCTAGCTCCTACAATGAGCAGTTCTTC. Protein sequence: CAISEFQPSSYNEQFF.

This CDR3 reads CASSLRRAGTDTQYF. The CDR3 region has the DNA TGTGCCAGCAGTTTAAGACGGGCGGGCACAGATACGCAGTATTTT. The chain employs TRBV28 and TRBJ2-3; D is unclear. Germline lookup yields CDR1 MDHEN and CDR2 SYDVKM. This CDR3 has 15 residues. Trimming took off 2 bases at V and 1 base at J, with 10 bases between the two ends.

The chain combines TRBV29-1 with TRBJ1-2; D gene unclear. This CDR3 contains 14 residues. Germline assignment: CDR1 SQVTM and CDR2 ANQGSEA. The germline V and J ends were trimmed by 7 bases and 0 bases, with 15 bases remaining between them. CDR3 in DNA: TGCAGCGCAGCCCCTCCGACTGCTAACTATGGCTACACCTTC. Translated: CSAAPPTANYGYTF.

V and J are TRBV27 and TRBJ2-3, with 10 bases lining up with TRBD2. CDR1 and CDR2 from the germline V gene are MNHEY and SMNVEV (reference sequence). This CDR3 spans 16 amino acids. After removal of 1 base from V and 5 bases from J, the junction contained 6 bases not matched to a gene. The CDR3: CASSLYLAGVGDTQYF. The CDR3 DNA reads as TGTGCCAGCAGTTTATACCTAGCGGGAGTTGGAGATACGCAGTATTTT.

The gene calls are TRBV2 and TRBJ2-6; possibly TRBD2 for D (7 bases). The germline V and J ends were trimmed by 5 bases and 0 bases, with 17 bases remaining between them. From germline, CDR1 is SNHLY and CDR2 FYNNEI. The CDR3 is made up of 18 amino acids. The CDR3 spells CASSTRQGGGSGANVLTF. The DNA of the CDR3 is TGTGCCAGCAGTACAAGGCAGGGAGGGGGCTCTGGGGCCAACGTCCTGACTTTC.

Turning to this clone: Other nucleotide sequences from this sample produce the same CDR3. CDR3 sequence: CASSEAGGSNQPQHF. The CDR3 nucleotides read TGTGCCAGCAGTGAAGCGGGGGGCTCCAATCAGCCCCAGCATTTT. The J gene is TRBJ1-5, the V gene TRBV28; TRBD1 might be the D (6 bases). The V end was cut by 5 bases, the J end by 3 bases, with 14 bases between. This CDR3 has 15 amino acids. The germline V gene has CDR1 MDHEN and CDR2 SYDVKM. Variable domain in full (rest from reference TRBV28 and TRBJ1-5): DVKVTQSSRYLVKRTGEKVFLECVQDMDHENMFWYRQDPGLGLRLIYFSYDVKMKEKGDIPEGYSVSREKKERFSLILESASTNQTSMYLCASSEAGGSNQPQHFGDGTRLSIL.

V is TRBV9 and J is TRBJ1-3; no reliable D call. V was pared by 4 bases and J by 0 bases, with 17 bases between. The CDR3 has 17 residues. Germline loops: CDR1 SGDLS, CDR2 YYNGEE. The CDR3 region has the DNA TGTGCCAGCAGCCTCCTAGGGTTACTCGGCTCTGGAAACACCATATATTTT. Amino acid sequence: CASSLLGLLGSGNTIYF.

The rearrangement links TRBV27 to TRBJ2-7; no firm D call. Trimming left V 8 bases short and J 6 bases short, with 20 bases between. Germline V gives CDR1 MNHEY, CDR2 SMNVEV (reference sequence). This CDR3 spans 14 amino acids. The CDR3 loop reads CASSLGPLVFEQYF. As DNA, the CDR3 is TGTGCCAGCTCCCTGGGTCCCCTGGTGTTCGAGCAGTACTTC.

The J gene is TRBJ2-1, the V gene TRBV10-1, with 10 nucleotides matching TRBD2. In germline, CDR1 is WNHNN, CDR2 SYGVQD (reference sequence). This CDR3 is 16 amino acids long. CDR3 sequence (DNA): TGCGCAGCAGTCAGAGGGGGTAGCGGGAGGTATGATGAGCAGTTCTTC. It is translated as CAAVRGGSGRYDEQFF.

This clone appeared a few times. This sequence joins TRBV7-9 and TRBJ1-5; no reliable D call. Germline CDR1 SEHNR, CDR2 FQNEAQ (reference sequence). This CDR3 has 11 amino acids. Trimming shortened V by 5 bases and J by 5 bases, and 4 bases separated the two germline ends. This CDR3 is CASSRDQPQHF. As DNA, the CDR3 is TGTGCCAGCAGCCGCGATCAGCCCCAGCATTTT.

This chain uses TRBV27 with TRBJ2-7; TRBD1 matches at 8 bases. The CDR3 covers 19 residues. With V trimmed by 4 bases and J by 3 bases, 20 bases remained unmatched. Germline V gene data show CDR1 as MNHEY and CDR2 as SMNVEV (reference sequence). CDR3 protein: CASSCPSIFGTGFFYEQYF. CDR3 DNA sequence: TGTGCCAGCAGTTGTCCTTCGATATTCGGGACAGGATTTTTCTACGAGCAGTACTTC.